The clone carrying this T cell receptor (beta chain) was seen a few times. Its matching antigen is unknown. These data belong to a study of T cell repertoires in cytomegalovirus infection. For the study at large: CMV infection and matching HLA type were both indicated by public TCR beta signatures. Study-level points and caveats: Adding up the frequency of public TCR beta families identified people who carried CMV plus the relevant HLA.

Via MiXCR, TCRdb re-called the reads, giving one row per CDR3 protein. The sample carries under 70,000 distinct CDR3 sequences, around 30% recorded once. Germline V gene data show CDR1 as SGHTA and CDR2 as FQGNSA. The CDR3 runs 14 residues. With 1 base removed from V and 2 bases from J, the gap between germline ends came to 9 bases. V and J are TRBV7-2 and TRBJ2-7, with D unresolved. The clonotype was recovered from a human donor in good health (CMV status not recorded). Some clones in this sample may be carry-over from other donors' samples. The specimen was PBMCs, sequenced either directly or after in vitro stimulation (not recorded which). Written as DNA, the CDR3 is TGTGCCAGCAGCTTAGTGGTGGGGACCTACGAGCAGTACTTC. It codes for CASSLVVGTYEQYF.